This is a list of T cell receptor beta chains from one sample in a study of metastatic and nonmetastatic thyroid tumors. From the PCR reads, TCRdb re-called clones with MiXCR. The sample lists several thousand clones, about 19% occurring once. The sequenced sample was adjacent normal tissue. These receptors all stem from a female donor with papillary thyroid cancer or a benign thyroid nodule (not recorded which). Some clones in this sample may be carry-over from other donors' samples. CDR3s include the opening cysteine and the closing phenylalanine or tryptophan. A D gene is named only where the DNA matches it firmly. Clone size is not always given. Where it is, it says once, few, many or a class for expanded clones.

>medium-sized|TRBJ2-7|TRBD2|TRBV7-2
TGTGCCAGCAGCTTAGCGCCGAGCGGGGGTTACGAGCAGTACTTC
CASSLAPSGGYEQYF
>many|TRBJ1-4|TRBD1|TRBV5-6
TGTGCCAGCAGATTGCAGGGACAGCGGAATGAAAAACTGTTTTTT
CASRLQGQRNEKLFF
>many|TRBJ2-3|.|TRBV9
TGTGCCAGCAGCGTAGAGCCTTTCACAGATACGCAGTATTTT
CASSVEPFTDTQYF
>medium-sized|TRBJ2-5|TRBD2|TRBV9
TGTGCCAGCAGCGTAGACGTAACTAGCGGGAGGGTTGGAGAGACCCAGTACTTC
CASSVDVTSGRVGETQYF
>few|TRBJ1-1|.|TRBV10-3
TGTGCCGTCGGGAGCCGGTTGAACACTGAAGCTTTCTTT
CAVGSRLNTEAFF
>many|TRBJ1-3|.|TRBV7-9
TGTGCCAGCAGCGCCCGAGAAGACGGAAACACCATATATTTT
CASSAREDGNTIYF
>medium-sized|TRBJ1-2|.|TRBV6-1
TGTGCCAGCAACGGTCTGGGCTATGGCTACACCTTC
CASNGLGYGYTF
>few|TRBJ1-2|.|TRBV19
TGTGCCAGTAGTCCCCAAGGGGATGGCTACACCTTC
CASSPQGDGYTF
>many|TRBJ1-6|.|TRBV7-9
TGTGCCAGCAGCTTAGATCAGGGTGATTCACCCCTCCACTTT
CASSLDQGDSPLHF
>few|TRBJ2-1|.|TRBV12-3/TRBV12-4
TGTGCCAGCAGGACAGCCGGCAATGAGCAGTTCTTC
CASRTAGNEQFF
>medium-sized|TRBJ1-1|TRBD1|TRBV28
TGTGCCAGCAGTTTTGGACAGGCAGAAGCTTTCTTT
CASSFGQAEAFF
>few|TRBJ1-6|.|TRBV27
TGTGCCAGCAGTTTGGGCCCGAGGGATCCGCCCCTCCACTTT
CASSLGPRDPPLHF
>medium-sized|TRBJ1-2|TRBD1|TRBV30
TGTGCCCTACGACAGGGGAACTATGGCTACACCTTC
CALRQGNYGYTF
>medium-sized|TRBJ2-5|.|TRBV20-1
TGCAGTGCCCATCACCCAGCGAAGGAGGCGGAGACCCAGTACTTC
CSAHHPAKEAETQYF
>many|TRBJ2-2|.|TRBV24-1
TGTGCCACCAGTCCATCCACGGGGGGCTGGGGCACCGGGGAGCTGTTTTTT
CATSPSTGGWGTGELFF
>.|TRBJ2-7|.|TRBV5-1
TGCGCCAGCAGCTCCCCCGACGGCCGAAGCTCCTACGAGCAGTACTTC
CASSSPDGRSSYEQYF
>.|TRBJ2-7|.|TRBV4-1
TGCGCCAGCAGCCAAGAACGGGGGCCCTCCTACGAGCAGTACTTC
CASSQERGPSYEQYF
>.|TRBJ2-7|TRBD2|TRBV20-1
TGCAGTGCTAGTGGTGCGGGAGGCACCGAGCAGTACTTC
CSASGAGGTEQYF
>.|TRBJ2-5|.|TRBV14
TGTGCCGGCAGGCACAGGAAACAGGAGACCCAGTACTTC
CAGRHRKQETQYF
>medium-sized|TRBJ2-7|.|TRBV10-2
TGCGCCAGCAGTGACGTCGGAGGCCGCTACGAGCAGTACTTC
CASSDVGGRYEQYF
>.|TRBJ2-7|.|TRBV11-2
TGTGCCAGCAGCCTCTCGCGTGGGGTGAGGTACGAGCAGTACTTC
CASSLSRGVRYEQYF
>once|TRBJ2-7|TRBD2|TRBV4-1
TGCGCCAGCAGCCAGCTAGCGGCTTACGAGCAGTACTTC
CASSQLAAYEQYF
>many|TRBJ2-5|TRBD1|TRBV2
TGTGCCAGCGGTGCGGCTAGGACAGGGATGCAAGGGACCCAGTACTTC
CASGAARTGMQGTQYF
>few|TRBJ2-1|.|TRBV6-5
TGTGCCAGCAGTTACACCAGGACTGTATCCTACAATGAGCAGTTCTTC
CASSYTRTVSYNEQFF
>medium-sized|TRBJ1-4|.|TRBV12-3/TRBV12-4
TGTGCCAGCACGTGGGAGGGACGGGAAAAACTGTTTTTT
CASTWEGREKLFF
>medium-sized|TRBJ1-2|TRBD1|TRBV15
TGTGCCACCAGTCGGACAGGGGAAGGCTATGGCTACACCTTC
CATSRTGEGYGYTF
>few|TRBJ2-7|.|TRBV9
TGTGCCAGCCCCTGGGACACCTCCTACGAGCAGTACTTC
CASPWDTSYEQYF
>medium-sized|TRBJ2-1|.|TRBV6-1
TGTGCCAGCAGTTGGAGACCCAATGAGCAGTTCTTC
CASSWRPNEQFF
>.|TRBJ2-7|.|TRBV20-1
TGCAGTGCTAGGGGGATAGGTGCCTACGAGCAGTACTTC
CSARGIGAYEQYF
>many|TRBJ2-7|.|TRBV3-1
TGTGCCAACAGCCAAGCATTTGAGCAGTACTTC
CANSQAFEQYF
>medium-sized|TRBJ2-3|TRBD2|TRBV12-3/TRBV12-4
TGTGCCAGCAGTCCCGGGACTAGCGGGAGGGCCAGAGATACGCAGTATTTT
CASSPGTSGRARDTQYF
>many|TRBJ2-7|.|TRBV11-2
TGTGCCAGCAGCTTAGTATCCCGGGGGCCCGACTACGAGCAGTACTTC
CASSLVSRGPDYEQYF
>few|TRBJ2-1|TRBD1|TRBV6-1
TGTGCCAGCACCGGGACAGGAGGCGGTGAGCAGTTCTTC
CASTGTGGGEQFF
>.|TRBJ2-5|.|TRBV20-1
TGCAGTGCTAGAGATTGGGCTAATTGGGAGTTCTTC
CSARDWANWEFF
>few|TRBJ2-1|.|TRBV11-3
TGTGCCAGCAGCTTAGGGAATTACAATGAGCAGTTCTTC
CASSLGNYNEQFF
>medium-sized|TRBJ1-5|.|TRBV27
TGTGCCAGCTCCGGGGTAGGGTCGCATCAGCCCCAGCATTTT
CASSGVGSHQPQHF
>many|TRBJ2-5|TRBD1|TRBV7-9
TGTGCCAGCAGCTTAGGCGCGGGACCGGACAGGGCCAAAGAGACCCAGTACTTC
CASSLGAGPDRAKETQYF
>.|TRBJ2-3|.|TRBV6-1
TGTGCCAGCAGTGGGGTAGGAGGGGATACGCAGTATTTT
CASSGVGGDTQYF
>.|TRBJ2-7|.|TRBV7-2
TGTGCCAGCAGCCCGAGCGGGTCCCCCTACGAGCAGTACTTC
CASSPSGSPYEQYF
>.|TRBJ2-5|TRBD2|TRBV11-2
TGTGCCAGCAGCTCGGCGACTCTAGCGGGGGGGCCCCTACAAGAGACCCAGTACTTC
CASSSATLAGGPLQETQYF
>few|TRBJ1-3|.|TRBV28
TGTGCCAGCAGTTTCCAGGGGTCTGGCACCATATATTTT
CASSFQGSGTIYF
>many|TRBJ2-3|TRBD1|TRBV18
TGTGCCAGCTCACCAAGGACAGGGGGCAAGGATACGCAGTATTTT
CASSPRTGGKDTQYF
>many|TRBJ1-4|TRBD1|TRBV7-9
TGTGCCAGCGCTCGGGGGGAAGACAGGGGGCGCCGAAAACTGTTTTTT
CASARGEDRGRRKLFF
>.|TRBJ2-7|TRBD2|TRBV5-1
TGCGCCAGCAGCTTGATCAGCGGGGTGGAAGACGAGCAGTACTTC
CASSLISGVEDEQYF
>medium-sized|TRBJ1-1|.|TRBV4-1
TGCGCCAGCAGCCAAGGTGCGTGGGAGAGGTCGAACACTGAAGCTTTCTTT
CASSQGAWERSNTEAFF
>.|TRBJ2-7|TRBD2|TRBV10-1
TGCGCCAGCACCAACGACCCGGGGACTAGCGGGAGTTCCTACGAGCAGTACTTC
CASTNDPGTSGSSYEQYF
>many|TRBJ2-5|.|TRBV20-1
TGCAGTGGGGGGGGGCGAGAGACCCAGTACTTC
CSGGGRETQYF
>medium-sized|TRBJ2-1|.|TRBV7-9
TGTGCCAGCAGCTTAGCGGTACACGGTAGCTCCTACAATGAGCAGTTCTTC
CASSLAVHGSSYNEQFF
>.|TRBJ2-7|.|TRBV18
TGTGCCAGCTCACCAGCACCGGGACATCCATACGAGCAGTACTTC
CASSPAPGHPYEQYF
>medium-sized|TRBJ1-6|.|TRBV28
TGTGCCAGCAGTTCCAGTTACGGATATAATTCACCCCTCCACTTT
CASSSSYGYNSPLHF
>.|TRBJ2-7|TRBD2|TRBV5-1
TGCGCCAGCAGCTTGGTAGCACTAGCGGGGCCCTACGAGCAGTACTTC
CASSLVALAGPYEQYF
>medium-sized|TRBJ2-3|.|TRBV24-1
TGTGCCACCAGCCCCTCAGGGGGCACAGATACGCAGTATTTT
CATSPSGGTDTQYF
>.|TRBJ1-2|.|TRBV24-1
TGTGTCACCAGGCCGACAGGACACACAAACTATGGCTACACCTTC
CVTRPTGHTNYGYTF
>.|TRBJ2-7|.|TRBV20-1
TGCAGTGCTAGTGCGGGATCCGGCGCCTACGAGCAGTACTTC
CSASAGSGAYEQYF
>.|TRBJ2-1|TRBD2|TRBV13
TGTGCCAGCATCTTTGGACTAGCGGGAGGGGTTGTCAATGAGCAGTTCTTC
CASIFGLAGGVVNEQFF
>medium-sized|TRBJ2-1|.|TRBV6-5
TGTGCCAGCAGTTACTCTCCAGGGGCCTTGTCCTACAATGAGCAGTTCTTC
CASSYSPGALSYNEQFF
>once|TRBJ2-3|.|TRBV5-6
TGTGCCAGCAGCAGCGGACGGTTAGGGAACACAGATACGCAGTATTTT
CASSSGRLGNTDTQYF